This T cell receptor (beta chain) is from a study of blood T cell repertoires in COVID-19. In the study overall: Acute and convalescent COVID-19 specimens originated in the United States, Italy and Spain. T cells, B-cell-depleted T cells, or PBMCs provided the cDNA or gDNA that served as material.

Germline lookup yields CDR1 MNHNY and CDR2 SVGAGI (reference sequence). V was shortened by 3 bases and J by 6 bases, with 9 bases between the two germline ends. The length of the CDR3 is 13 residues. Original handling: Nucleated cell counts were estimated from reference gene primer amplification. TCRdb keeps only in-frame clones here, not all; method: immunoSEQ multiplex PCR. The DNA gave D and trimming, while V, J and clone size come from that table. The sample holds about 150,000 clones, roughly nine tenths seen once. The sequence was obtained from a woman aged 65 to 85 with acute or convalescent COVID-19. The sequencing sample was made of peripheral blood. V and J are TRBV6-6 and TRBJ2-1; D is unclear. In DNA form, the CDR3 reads TGTGCCAGCAGTTATTCGTTAATCAATGAGCAGTTCTTC. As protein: CASSYSLINEQFF.